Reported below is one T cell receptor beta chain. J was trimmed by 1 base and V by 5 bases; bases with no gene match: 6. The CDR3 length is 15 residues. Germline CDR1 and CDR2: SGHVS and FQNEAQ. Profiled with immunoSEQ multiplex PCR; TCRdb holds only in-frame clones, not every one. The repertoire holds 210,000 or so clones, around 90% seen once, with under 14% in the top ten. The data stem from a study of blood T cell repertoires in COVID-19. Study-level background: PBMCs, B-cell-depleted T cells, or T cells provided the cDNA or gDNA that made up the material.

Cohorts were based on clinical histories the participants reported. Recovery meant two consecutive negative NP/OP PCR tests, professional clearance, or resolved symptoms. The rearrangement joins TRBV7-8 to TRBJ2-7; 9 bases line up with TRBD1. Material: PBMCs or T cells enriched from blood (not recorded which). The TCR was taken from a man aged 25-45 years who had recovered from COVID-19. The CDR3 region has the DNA TGTGCCAGCAGCACAGCCGGGACAGGGTCCTACGAGCAGTACTTC. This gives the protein CASSTAGTGSYEQYF.